This T cell receptor (beta chain) emerged from a study of lymphopenia after photon versus proton radiotherapy. Regarding the study as a whole: Oligoclonal CD8+ Temra expansion after nadir drove photon patients' diversity drop. Under photons, naive T cells and diversity fell while effector/memory populations rose. Only patients who died were analyzed for survival; proton advantage is unproven. In patients who died, overall survival fell as post-nadir TCR diversity dropped more.

Concerning this clone: As yet, its antigen is unknown.

CDR1 and CDR2 (germline): LGHNA, YNFKEQ. V lost 4 bases and J lost 1, with 14 bases in between. This CDR3 has 17 amino acids. Repertoires were generated with immunoSEQ multiplex PCR, while TCRdb's copy carries only in-frame clones and drops some. The sample consists of tens of thousands of clones, 85% of them appearing once. The chain has TRBV4-2 and TRBJ1-6; unclear D gene. The source is a man aged 40-49 years with gastric cancer. The sequenced sample was peripheral blood, obtained from a patient treated with photon-based radiotherapy. The CDR3 region is CASSPRMGMSYNSPLHF. DNA of the CDR3: TGTGCCAGCAGCCCCCGAATGGGGATGTCCTATAATTCACCCCTCCACTTT.